These T cell receptor beta chains were read from a single sample in a study of cytomegalovirus exposure and HLA in healthy donors. The method was immunoSEQ multiplex PCR; TCRdb's version includes in-frame clones alone and lacks a portion of them. Altogether under 200,000 clones are present, 70% to 90% being singletons, with the ten largest covering over 2%. The sequenced sample consisted of PBMCs. Receptors originate from a woman aged 45-59 years in good health and CMV-seronegative. The CDR3 runs from the conserved cysteine through the conserved F or W. The order of the fields is V gene, J gene, clone size, CDR3 length, D gene, CDR3 DNA, CDR3 protein. D genes are given only for firm matches. The size of a clone is reported for some rows only, either as once, few or many, or as a class for expanded clones.

TRBV7-2	TRBJ2-2	NA	15	TRBD2	TGTGCCAGCAGCTCGGGTAGCGGGAGGGCCGGGGAGCTGTTTTTT	CASSSGSGRAGELFF
TRBV5-1	TRBJ2-5	NA	14	NA	TGCGCCAGCAGCTCCCAAACGGGCCAAGAGACCCAGTACTTC	CASSSQTGQETQYF
TRBV7-9	TRBJ2-2	NA	15	NA	TGTTCCAGCAGCTTAGTGTCGGTGAGGACCGGGGAGCTGTTTTTT	CSSSLVSVRTGELFF
TRBV29-1	TRBJ2-5	NA	12	TRBD1	TGCAGCGTCAGGACAGGGTGGGAGACCCAGTACTTC	CSVRTGWETQYF
TRBV6-1	TRBJ1-6	NA	15	TRBD1	TGTGCCAGCAAGGGACAGGGGGCGACTAATTCACCCCTCCACTTT	CASKGQGATNSPLHF
TRBV4-1	TRBJ2-7	NA	15	NA	TGCGCCAGCAGCCAAGATGCCCCCGGGGGTTACGAGCAGTACTTC	CASSQDAPGGYEQYF
TRBV19	TRBJ1-5	NA	15	NA	TGTGCCAGTAATACAAGACATCATAGCAATCAGCCCCAGCATTTT	CASNTRHHSNQPQHF
TRBV5-1	TRBJ2-6	NA	16	NA	TGCGCCAGCAGCTTGGAACCGAGCTCTGGGGCCAACGTCCTGACTTTC	CASSLEPSSGANVLTF
TRBV4-1	TRBJ2-7	NA	15	TRBD2	TGCGCCAGCAGCCAAGTACTAGCGGGGTCCTACGAGCAGTACTTC	CASSQVLAGSYEQYF
TRBV7-2	TRBJ2-5	NA	14	NA	TGTGCCAGCAGCTACGGGGGTTTAAGGGAGACCCAGTACTTC	CASSYGGLRETQYF
TRBV14	TRBJ2-7	NA	14	NA	TGTGCCAGCAGCGAAACCCTTGGAGGCCACGAGCAGTACTTC	CASSETLGGHEQYF
TRBV4-2	TRBJ2-1	NA	15	NA	TGTGCCAGCAGCCAAAGCCTTGCCCGGTCCAATGAGCAGTTCTTC	CASSQSLARSNEQFF
TRBV5-1	TRBJ1-2	few	15	NA	TGCGCCAGCAGCTTGTTCCAGGGCAGAAACTATGGCTACACCTTC	CASSLFQGRNYGYTF
TRBV11-1	TRBJ2-5	NA	15	TRBD2	TGTGCCAGCAGCTCGGGACTAAACTTGGGTATGGCCCAGTACTTC	CASSSGLNLGMAQYF